The present T cell receptor beta chain was sequenced within a study of T cells after posttransplantation cyclophosphamide. V lost 4 bases, J lost 6 bases, and 18 bases lay in between. There are 15 residues in the CDR3. Germline loops: CDR1 SGHAT, CDR2 FQNNGV. Sampled 1 year posttransplant, controls received myeloablative marrow transplants, methotrexate and a calcineurin inhibitor. The repertoire was sequenced with immunoSEQ multiplex PCR; TCRdb's copy has only in-frame clones and lacks some. Counted here are approximately 19,000 clones, approximately 92% occurring once; the ten biggest clones make up about 2%. In the case of this clone: The antigen is not known.

Study results and limitations: Donor-recipient repertoire similarity was low at 1-2 months, rising over year one.

This sample comprised PBMCs, obtained approximately twelve months after allogeneic stem cell transplant with calcineurin inhibitor and methotrexate. This TCR was sampled from a female patient between 30 and 40 years old who received an allogeneic stem cell transplant from an unrelated donor, was CMV-positive, and had acute and chronic GVHD. These T cells may partly come from the graft donor. V and J are TRBV11-2 and TRBJ1-2; D is unresolved. The CDR3 region is CASSSLRTLGDGYTF. The CDR3 DNA sequence: TGTGCCAGCAGCTCTCTCAGGACGTTGGGAGATGGCTACACCTTC.